This T cell receptor beta chain emerged from a study of blood T cell repertoires in COVID-19. Study details: Both acute and convalescent COVID-19 samples were obtained from the United States, Italy and Spain. In each case, the material was cDNA or gDNA derived from T cells, B-cell-depleted T cells, or PBMCs.

The junction had 13 bases not matched to a gene; V was cut back by 8 bases and J by 5 bases. Germline-derived CDR1 and CDR2 are MNHEY and SVGAGI. CDR3 size: 15 residues. Under the authors' procedure: Amplification of reference gene primers provided the estimated nucleated cell counts. TCRdb's table, derived via immunoSEQ multiplex PCR, lists solely in-frame clones and lacks some. The DNA gave D and trimming, while V, J and clone size come from that table. The data hold approximately 64,000 clones, with more than 65% observed a single time. The origin of this receptor is a woman in her 70s with acute or convalescent COVID-19. The chain has TRBV6-5 and TRBJ2-7; 9 bases are a match to TRBD1. The sample was peripheral blood. The DNA for the CDR3 is TGTGCCAGCTATACCCTAGGGACAGGGCTGAACGAGCAGTACTTC. Protein: CASYTLGTGLNEQYF.